These T cell receptor beta chains were read from a single sample in a study of vaccination and CD4 T cells after COVID-19. Antigens for these TCRs are unknown. Each CDR3 protein gets one entry after TCRdb re-called the PCR reads with MiXCR. Seen here are about 10,000 distinct CDR3 sequences, roughly 64% observed once, and the top ten hold more than 15%. The sequenced material came from CD4+ T cells from blood, cultured in vitro. The receptors here all came from a human donor who had recovered from COVID-19. The CDR3 runs from the conserved cysteine through the conserved F or W. Fields, in order: D gene, clone size, J gene, V gene, CDR3 DNA, CDR3 protein. D genes are given only for firm matches. Part of the rows lack a size; the others show once, few, many or a class for expanded clones.

D gene: NA; clone size: NA; J gene: TRBJ2-1; V gene: TRBV5-3; CDR3 DNA: TGTGCCAGAACCTTTGAACGACCGGACCCAAAAACTGTCAATGAGCAGTTCTTC; CDR3 protein: CARTFERPDPKTVNEQFF
D gene: NA; clone size: NA; J gene: TRBJ2-7; V gene: TRBV6-2/TRBV6-3; CDR3 DNA: TGTGCCAGCGTAAATCCGGGACGGGCGGGCTACGAGCAGTACTTC; CDR3 protein: CASVNPGRAGYEQYF
D gene: NA; clone size: NA; J gene: TRBJ2-7; V gene: TRBV12-3/TRBV12-4; CDR3 DNA: TGTGCCAGCAGTAGGGACCTCAGGCCCTACGAGCAGTACTTC; CDR3 protein: CASSRDLRPYEQYF
D gene: TRBD1; clone size: NA; J gene: TRBJ1-2; V gene: TRBV7-2; CDR3 DNA: TGTGCCAGCAGCTTAGTAAGGGGACAGTATGGCTACACCTTC; CDR3 protein: CASSLVRGQYGYTF
D gene: NA; clone size: NA; J gene: TRBJ1-6; V gene: TRBV12-3/TRBV12-4; CDR3 DNA: TGTGCCAGTATGAAAAGAAGCTCCTATAATTCACCCCTCCACTTT; CDR3 protein: CASMKRSSYNSPLHF
D gene: NA; clone size: few; J gene: TRBJ1-5; V gene: TRBV6-2/TRBV6-3; CDR3 DNA: TGTGCCAGCAGTTATGCAGGGAACAATCAGCCCCAGCATTTT; CDR3 protein: CASSYAGNNQPQHF
D gene: NA; clone size: NA; J gene: TRBJ1-1; V gene: TRBV2; CDR3 DNA: TGTGCCAGCACACAACAACAGGGAGGTTACACTGAAGCTTTCTTT; CDR3 protein: CASTQQQGGYTEAFF
D gene: NA; clone size: NA; J gene: TRBJ2-7; V gene: TRBV21-1; CDR3 DNA: TGTGCCAGCAGCGAAGTGCCGGTCGTCGAGCAGTACTTC; CDR3 protein: CASSEVPVVEQYF
D gene: NA; clone size: NA; J gene: TRBJ1-6; V gene: TRBV11-3; CDR3 DNA: TGTGCCAGCAGCTTAGTGTTCGGGGGAAGTAATTCACCCCTCCACTTT; CDR3 protein: CASSLVFGGSNSPLHF
D gene: NA; clone size: NA; J gene: TRBJ1-1; V gene: TRBV25-1; CDR3 DNA: TGTGCCAGCCGGCGGCTCGTGAACACTGAAGCTTTCTTT; CDR3 protein: CASRRLVNTEAFF
D gene: TRBD1; clone size: NA; J gene: TRBJ2-7; V gene: TRBV6-1; CDR3 DNA: TGTGCCAGCAGTCGTGACAGGGGCTCCTACGAGCAGTACTTC; CDR3 protein: CASSRDRGSYEQYF
D gene: NA; clone size: few; J gene: TRBJ1-5; V gene: TRBV2; CDR3 DNA: TGTGCCAGCAGTGAAGCCTCAGGGGCTAATCAGCCCCAGCATTTT; CDR3 protein: CASSEASGANQPQHF
D gene: TRBD1; clone size: few; J gene: TRBJ1-2; V gene: TRBV6-2/TRBV6-3; CDR3 DNA: TGTGCCAGCAGTTACGGACAGGCAGTCGGCTACACCTTC; CDR3 protein: CASSYGQAVGYTF
D gene: NA; clone size: NA; J gene: TRBJ1-3; V gene: TRBV27; CDR3 DNA: TGTGCCAGCAGTTCAGGGGTGCCCGGGCCTGGAAACACCATATATTTT; CDR3 protein: CASSSGVPGPGNTIYF
D gene: NA; clone size: NA; J gene: TRBJ1-6; V gene: TRBV19; CDR3 DNA: TGTGCCAGTACCGTGGGGGGCATCTATAATTCACCCCTCCACTTT; CDR3 protein: CASTVGGIYNSPLHF
D gene: NA; clone size: NA; J gene: TRBJ2-3; V gene: TRBV12-3/TRBV12-4; CDR3 DNA: TGTGCCAGCAGTTTAGTCCGAAACCGGCGGGGAAGCACAGATACGCAGTATTTT; CDR3 protein: CASSLVRNRRGSTDTQYF
D gene: NA; clone size: NA; J gene: TRBJ1-3; V gene: TRBV12-3/TRBV12-4; CDR3 DNA: TGTGCCAGCAACAGAGTCTCTGGAAACACCATATATTTT; CDR3 protein: CASNRVSGNTIYF
D gene: TRBD2; clone size: few; J gene: TRBJ2-3; V gene: TRBV6-2/TRBV6-3; CDR3 DNA: TGTGCCAGCAGTTACACTAGCGGGGGCGCAGATACGCAGTATTTT; CDR3 protein: CASSYTSGGADTQYF
D gene: TRBD1; clone size: NA; J gene: TRBJ1-1; V gene: TRBV20-1; CDR3 DNA: TGCAGTGCTAGAGACCCCGGACAGGGGGAGAACACTGAAGCTTTCTTT; CDR3 protein: CSARDPGQGENTEAFF
D gene: NA; clone size: few; J gene: TRBJ1-5; V gene: TRBV20-1; CDR3 DNA: TGCAGTGCTAGAGTCCCGGGACGATCGGGAGGGCAGCCCCAGCATTTT; CDR3 protein: CSARVPGRSGGQPQHF
D gene: NA; clone size: NA; J gene: TRBJ1-2; V gene: TRBV7-2; CDR3 DNA: TGTGCCAGCAGCTTAGAGATTGGTGGCTACACCTTC; CDR3 protein: CASSLEIGGYTF
D gene: TRBD1; clone size: few; J gene: TRBJ2-7; V gene: TRBV29-1; CDR3 DNA: TGCAGCGCCGGGACAGGGGCATACGAGCAGTACTTC; CDR3 protein: CSAGTGAYEQYF
D gene: NA; clone size: NA; J gene: TRBJ2-1; V gene: TRBV4-3; CDR3 DNA: TGCGCCAGCAGCCAAGATCTGGTCTGGACGGGAGAGGACAATGAGCAGTTCTTC; CDR3 protein: CASSQDLVWTGEDNEQFF
D gene: TRBD1; clone size: few; J gene: TRBJ1-2; V gene: TRBV12-3/TRBV12-4; CDR3 DNA: TGTGCCAGCAGTTGGACAGGAACTAACTATGGCTACACCTTC; CDR3 protein: CASSWTGTNYGYTF
D gene: TRBD2; clone size: NA; J gene: TRBJ2-7; V gene: TRBV20-1; CDR3 DNA: TGCAGTGCTAGAGGGACTAGCTACGAGCAGTACTTC; CDR3 protein: CSARGTSYEQYF
D gene: NA; clone size: NA; J gene: TRBJ1-5; V gene: TRBV7-2; CDR3 DNA: TGTGCCAGCAGGATTGGGCGGAATCAGCCCCAGCATTTT; CDR3 protein: CASRIGRNQPQHF
D gene: NA; clone size: NA; J gene: TRBJ1-2; V gene: TRBV6-5; CDR3 DNA: TGTGCCAGCAGTTACGAGGCAGCCCCTTACGCTTATACCTTC; CDR3 protein: CASSYEAAPYAYTF
D gene: NA; clone size: few; J gene: TRBJ1-1; V gene: TRBV11-2; CDR3 DNA: TGTGCCAGCAGTTTGAGGGCGGAGGCTTTCTTT; CDR3 protein: CASSLRAEAFF
D gene: TRBD2; clone size: NA; J gene: TRBJ2-4; V gene: TRBV27; CDR3 DNA: TGTGCCAGCACCTGGCGGGAGCACAGCATTCAGTACTTC; CDR3 protein: CASTWREHSIQYF
D gene: NA; clone size: NA; J gene: TRBJ2-7; V gene: TRBV5-1; CDR3 DNA: TGCGCCAGCAGCCCCTATGGGGGCTGGGAGCAGTACTTC; CDR3 protein: CASSPYGGWEQYF
D gene: TRBD1; clone size: NA; J gene: TRBJ1-2; V gene: TRBV2; CDR3 DNA: TGTGCCAGCAGAGGGACAGGGGGCACAAGCGGCTACACCTTC; CDR3 protein: CASRGTGGTSGYTF
D gene: TRBD2; clone size: NA; J gene: TRBJ2-3; V gene: TRBV12-3/TRBV12-4; CDR3 DNA: TGTGCCAGCACAGACTCCGGGAGGACAGATACGCAGTATTTT; CDR3 protein: CASTDSGRTDTQYF
D gene: NA; clone size: NA; J gene: TRBJ2-3; V gene: TRBV11-1; CDR3 DNA: TGTGCCAGCAGCCAAGAAGGGGCAGATACGCAGTATTTT; CDR3 protein: CASSQEGADTQYF